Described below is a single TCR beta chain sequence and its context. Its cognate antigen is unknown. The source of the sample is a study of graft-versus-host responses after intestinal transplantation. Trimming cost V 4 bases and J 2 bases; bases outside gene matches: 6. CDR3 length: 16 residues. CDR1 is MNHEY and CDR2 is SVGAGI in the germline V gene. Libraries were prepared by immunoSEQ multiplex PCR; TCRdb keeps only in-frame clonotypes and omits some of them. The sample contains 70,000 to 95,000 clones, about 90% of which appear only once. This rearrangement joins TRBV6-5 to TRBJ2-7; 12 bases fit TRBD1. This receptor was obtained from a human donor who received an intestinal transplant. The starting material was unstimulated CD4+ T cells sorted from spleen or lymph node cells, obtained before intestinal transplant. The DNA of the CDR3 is TGTGCCAGCAGTTCGAGAGGGACAGGGGGCCCCTACGAGCAGTACTTC. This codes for CASSSRGTGGPYEQYF.